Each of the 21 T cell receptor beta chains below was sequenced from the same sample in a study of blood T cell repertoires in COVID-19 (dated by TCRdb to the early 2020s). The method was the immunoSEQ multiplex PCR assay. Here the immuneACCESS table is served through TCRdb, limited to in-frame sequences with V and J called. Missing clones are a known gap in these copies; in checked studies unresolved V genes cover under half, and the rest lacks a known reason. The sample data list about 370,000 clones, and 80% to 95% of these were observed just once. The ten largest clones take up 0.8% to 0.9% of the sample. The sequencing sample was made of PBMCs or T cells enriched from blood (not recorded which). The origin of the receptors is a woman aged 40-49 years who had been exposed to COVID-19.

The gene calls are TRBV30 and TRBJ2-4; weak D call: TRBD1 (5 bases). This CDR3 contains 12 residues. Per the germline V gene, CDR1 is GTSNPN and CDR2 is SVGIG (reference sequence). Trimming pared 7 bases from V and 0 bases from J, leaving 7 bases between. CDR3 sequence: CAFDRAKNIQYF. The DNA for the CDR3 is TGTGCCTTCGACAGAGCCAAAAACATTCAGTACTTC. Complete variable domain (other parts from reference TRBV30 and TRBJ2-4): SQTIHQWPATLVQPVGSPLSLECTVEGTSNPNLYWYRQAAGRGLQLLFYSVGIGQISSEVPQNLSASRPQDRQFILSSKKLLLSDSGFYLCAFDRAKNIQYFGAGTRLSVL.

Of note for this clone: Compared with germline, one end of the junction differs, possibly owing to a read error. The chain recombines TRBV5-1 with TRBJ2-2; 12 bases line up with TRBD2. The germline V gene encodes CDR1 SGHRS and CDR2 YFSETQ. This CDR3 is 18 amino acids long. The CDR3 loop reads CASSSWTSGASKTGELFF. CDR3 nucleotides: TGCGCCAGCAGTTCCTGGACTAGCGGGGCCTCGAAAACCGGGGAGCTGTTTTTT.

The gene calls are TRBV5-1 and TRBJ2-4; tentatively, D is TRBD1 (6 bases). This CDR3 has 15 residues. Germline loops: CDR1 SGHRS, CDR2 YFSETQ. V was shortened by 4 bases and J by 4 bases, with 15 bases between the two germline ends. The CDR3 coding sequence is TGCGCCAGCAGCCTTACCGTGGGGGCAAAAAACATTCAGTACTTC. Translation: CASSLTVGAKNIQYF.

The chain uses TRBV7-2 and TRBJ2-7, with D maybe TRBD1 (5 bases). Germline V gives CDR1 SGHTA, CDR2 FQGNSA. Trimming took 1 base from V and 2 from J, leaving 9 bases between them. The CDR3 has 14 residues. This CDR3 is CASSLDRNTYEQYF. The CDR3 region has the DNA TGTGCCAGCAGCTTAGACAGGAACACCTACGAGCAGTACTTC. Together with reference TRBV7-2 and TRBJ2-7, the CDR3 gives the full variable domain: GAGVSQSPSNKVTEKGKDVELRCDPISGHTALYWYRQSLGQGLEFLIYFQGNSAPDKSGLPSDRFSAERTGGSVSTLTIQRTQQEDSAVYLCASSLDRNTYEQYFGPGTRLTVT.

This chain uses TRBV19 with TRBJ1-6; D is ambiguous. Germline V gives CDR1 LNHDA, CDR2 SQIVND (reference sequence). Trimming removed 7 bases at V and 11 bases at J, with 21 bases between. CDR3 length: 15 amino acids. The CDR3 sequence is CASTPQADIGAPLHF. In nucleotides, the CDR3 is TGTGCCAGTACCCCTCAAGCAGACATCGGGGCACCCCTCCACTTT.

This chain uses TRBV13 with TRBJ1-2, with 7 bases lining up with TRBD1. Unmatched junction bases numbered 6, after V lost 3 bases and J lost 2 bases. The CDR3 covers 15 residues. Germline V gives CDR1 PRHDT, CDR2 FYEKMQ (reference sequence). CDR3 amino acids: CASSLGGRGNYGYTF. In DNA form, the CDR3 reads TGTGCCAGCAGCTTGGGCGGCAGGGGGAACTATGGCTACACCTTC.

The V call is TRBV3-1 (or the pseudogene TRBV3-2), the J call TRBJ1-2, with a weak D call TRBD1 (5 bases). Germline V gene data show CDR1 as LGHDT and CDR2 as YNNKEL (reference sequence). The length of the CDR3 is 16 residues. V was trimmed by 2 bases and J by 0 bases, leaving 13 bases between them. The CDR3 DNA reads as TGTGCCAGCAGCCAATGGACGACAGCTACTAACTATGGCTACACCTTC. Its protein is CASSQWTTATNYGYTF.

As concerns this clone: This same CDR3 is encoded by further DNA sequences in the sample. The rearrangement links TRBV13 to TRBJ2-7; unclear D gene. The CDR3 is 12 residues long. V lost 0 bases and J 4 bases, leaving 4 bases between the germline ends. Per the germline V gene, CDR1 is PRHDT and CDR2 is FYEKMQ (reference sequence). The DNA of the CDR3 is TGTGCCAGCAGCTTAGGTCGGTACGAGCAGTACTTC. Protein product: CASSLGRYEQYF.

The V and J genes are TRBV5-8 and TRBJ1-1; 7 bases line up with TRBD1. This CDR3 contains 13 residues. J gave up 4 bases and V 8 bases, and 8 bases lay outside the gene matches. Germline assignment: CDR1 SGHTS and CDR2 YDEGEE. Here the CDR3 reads CASRRQGFTEAFF. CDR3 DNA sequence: TGTGCCAGTAGAAGACAGGGATTCACTGAAGCTTTCTTT.

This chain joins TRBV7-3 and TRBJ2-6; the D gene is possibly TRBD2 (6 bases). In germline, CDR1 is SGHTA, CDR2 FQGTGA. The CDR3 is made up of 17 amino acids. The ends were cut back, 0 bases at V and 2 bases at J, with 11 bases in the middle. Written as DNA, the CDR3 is TGTGCCAGCAGCTTAACGTCCGGGGGTACTGGGGCCAACGTCCTGACTTTC. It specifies CASSLTSGGTGANVLTF.

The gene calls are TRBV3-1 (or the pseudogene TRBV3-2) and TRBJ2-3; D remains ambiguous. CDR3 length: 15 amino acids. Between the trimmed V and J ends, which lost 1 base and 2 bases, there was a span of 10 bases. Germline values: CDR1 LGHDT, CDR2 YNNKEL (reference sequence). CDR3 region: CASSQVLTFTDTQYF. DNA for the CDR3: TGTGCCAGCAGCCAAGTTTTGACTTTCACAGATACGCAGTATTTT.

This CDR3 is CASSLMGATSTDTQYF. The DNA of the CDR3 is TGTGCCAGCAGCTTAATGGGAGCGACAAGCACAGATACGCAGTATTTT. The rearrangement links TRBV11-2 to TRBJ2-3, with D perhaps matching TRBD2 (5 bases). V lost 2 bases, J lost 0 bases, and 12 bases lay in between. CDR1 is SGHAT and CDR2 is FQNNGV in the germline V gene. This CDR3 has 16 residues. Full variable domain (remainder filled in from reference TRBV11-2 and TRBJ2-3): EAGVAQSPRYKIIEKRQSVAFWCNPISGHATLYWYQQILGQGPKLLIQFQNNGVVDDSQLPKDRFSAERLKGVDSTLKIQPAKLEDSAVYLCASSLMGATSTDTQYFGPGTRLTVL.

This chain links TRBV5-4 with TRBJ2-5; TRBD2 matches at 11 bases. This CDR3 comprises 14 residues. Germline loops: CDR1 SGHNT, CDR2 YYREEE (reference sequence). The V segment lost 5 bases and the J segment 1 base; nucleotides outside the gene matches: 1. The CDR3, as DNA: TGTGCCAGCAGGCTAGCGGGGGGCCAAGAGACCCAGTACTTC. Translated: CASRLAGGQETQYF.

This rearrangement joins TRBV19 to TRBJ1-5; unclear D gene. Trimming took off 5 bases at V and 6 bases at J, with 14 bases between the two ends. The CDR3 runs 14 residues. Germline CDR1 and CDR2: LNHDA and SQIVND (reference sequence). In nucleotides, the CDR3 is TGTGCCAGTAGTCTAACCCGAGGGTCTCAGCCCCAGCATTTT. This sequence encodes CASSLTRGSQPQHF.

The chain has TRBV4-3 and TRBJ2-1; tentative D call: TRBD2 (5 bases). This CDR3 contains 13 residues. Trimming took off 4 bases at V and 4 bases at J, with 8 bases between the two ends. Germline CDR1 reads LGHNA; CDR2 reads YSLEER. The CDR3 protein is CASSLGDYNEQFF. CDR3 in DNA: TGCGCCAGCAGCCTCGGGGATTACAATGAGCAGTTCTTC.

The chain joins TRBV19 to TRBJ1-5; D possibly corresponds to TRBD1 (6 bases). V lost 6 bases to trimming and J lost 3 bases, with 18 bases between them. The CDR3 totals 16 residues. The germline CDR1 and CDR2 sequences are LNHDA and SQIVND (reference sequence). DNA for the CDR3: TGTGCCAGTAGGTCGGGGGGGGCTCCCCTCAATCAGCCCCAGCATTTT. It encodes CASRSGGAPLNQPQHF.

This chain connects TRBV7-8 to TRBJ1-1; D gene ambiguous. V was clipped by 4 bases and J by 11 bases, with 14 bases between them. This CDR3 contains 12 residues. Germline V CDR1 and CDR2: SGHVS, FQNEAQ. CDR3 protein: CASSSYTNEAFF. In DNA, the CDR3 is TGTGCCAGCAGCTCTTATACTAATGAGGCTTTCTTT.

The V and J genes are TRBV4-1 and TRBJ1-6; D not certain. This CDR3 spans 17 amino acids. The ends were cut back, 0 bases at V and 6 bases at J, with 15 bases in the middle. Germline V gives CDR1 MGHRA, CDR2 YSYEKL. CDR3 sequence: CASSQEFNPGTNSPLHF. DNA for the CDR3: TGCGCCAGCAGCCAAGAATTCAACCCGGGAACTAATTCACCCCTCCACTTT.

CDR3 nucleotides: TGTGCCAGCAGCTCAGGGGGCCGGGATGGCTACACCTTC. It codes for CASSSGGRDGYTF. This chain joins TRBV12-3 or TRBV12-4 and TRBJ1-2; 8 bases agree with TRBD1. V was clipped by 6 bases and J by 6 bases; unmatched bases: 6. CDR3 size: 13 residues.

CDR3 sequence (DNA): TGTGCCAGCATTCAAATCAGGGGCAGGGATGAAAAACTGTTTTTT. Translation gives CASIQIRGRDEKLFF. The genes are TRBV6-5 and TRBJ1-4, with D possibly being TRBD1 (6 bases). Germline V gene sequence: CDR1 MNHEY, CDR2 SVGAGI. V was clipped by 7 bases and J by 6 bases, with 18 bases between them. This CDR3 has 15 amino acids.

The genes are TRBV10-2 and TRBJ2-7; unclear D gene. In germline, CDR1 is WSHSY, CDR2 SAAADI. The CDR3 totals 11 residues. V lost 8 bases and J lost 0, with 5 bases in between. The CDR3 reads CASQVSYEQYF. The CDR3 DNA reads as TGCGCCAGCCAGGTCTCCTACGAGCAGTACTTC.